This is a list of T cell receptor beta chains from one sample in a study of Tregs in tolerant kidney transplant recipients. Assay: immunoSEQ multiplex PCR; the TCRdb copy retains only in-frame clones and omits some. This repertoire shows some 66,000 clones, roughly 92% found once; its top ten account for about a tenth. The sample in question was CD8+ T cells from blood, obtained before the transplant. The receptors come from a human donor who received a combined kidney and bone marrow transplant. Each CDR3 is given with its conserved first and last residue. The order of the fields is J gene, clone size, V gene, D gene, CDR3 DNA, CDR3 protein. D genes are given only for firm matches. Some rows mark clone size as missing; the rest say once, few, many or name a class of expanded clone.

TRBJ2-7 | NA | TRBV27 | TRBD1 | TGTGCCAGCAGTTTCTCGACAGGGGCAACCTCCTACGAGCAGTACTTC | CASSFSTGATSYEQYF
TRBJ1-1 | NA | TRBV27 | NA | TGTGCCAGCAGTTACGCAGGGTTCACTGAAGCTTTCTTT | CASSYAGFTEAFF
TRBJ2-2 | NA | TRBV7-3 | NA | TGTGCCAGCAGCTTTTCCGGGACCGGGGAGCTGTTTTTT | CASSFSGTGELFF
TRBJ1-5 | once | TRBV28 | TRBD1 | TGTGCCAGCAGTTTTGGGACAGGGCATCAGCCCCAGCATTTT | CASSFGTGHQPQHF
TRBJ2-7 | once | TRBV6-1 | TRBD2 | TGTGCCAGCAGTGAAGCTAGCGGGAACTACGAGCAGTACTTC | CASSEASGNYEQYF
TRBJ2-7 | NA | TRBV28 | TRBD1 | TGTGCCAGCGAAGGACAGGTCGCGAACTTCGAGCAGTACTTC | CASEGQVANFEQYF
TRBJ2-7 | NA | TRBV11-2 | TRBD2 | TGTGCCAGCAGCTTAGAGACGGGGGGGGGTTACGAGCAGTACTTC | CASSLETGGGYEQYF
TRBJ2-1 | NA | TRBV28 | NA | TGTGCCAGCAGTTCCGGGACACCTGACTATGAGCAGTTCTTC | CASSSGTPDYEQFF
TRBJ2-1 | NA | TRBV20-1 | NA | TGCAGTGCTAGAGAAGCTGGTGAGCAGTTCTTC | CSAREAGEQFF
TRBJ2-1 | NA | TRBV29-1 | NA | TGCAGCGTCCCCCCAGGGGAGGGTCGCAATGAGCAGTTCTTC | CSVPPGEGRNEQFF
TRBJ1-4 | NA | TRBV5-4 | TRBD1 | TGTGCCAGCAGCCCAGGACAGGGGGCTCGGGGGACTAATGAAAAACTGTTTTTT | CASSPGQGARGTNEKLFF
TRBJ2-3 | NA | TRBV13 | NA | TGTGCCAGCAGCTTAGGTTTCCCGGGTACATCTAGCACAGATACGCAGTATTTT | CASSLGFPGTSSTDTQYF
TRBJ2-2 | once | TRBV7-9 | NA | TGTGCCAGCAGCCGCGGGATGGGCACCGGGGAGCTGTTTTTT | CASSRGMGTGELFF
TRBJ2-7 | few | TRBV15 | NA | TGTGCCACCAGCAGAGGAACAGGCCCAGCCTACGAGCAGTACTTC | CATSRGTGPAYEQYF
TRBJ1-6 | few | TRBV7-2 | NA | TGTGCCAGCAGCTCCGACCACAGGAGGGCCCTCCACTTT | CASSSDHRRALHF
TRBJ2-5 | NA | TRBV7-9 | NA | TGTGCCAGCAGCTCCCCCGCTGGGGCGGGGCGAGAGACCCAGTACTTC | CASSSPAGAGRETQYF
TRBJ1-2 | NA | TRBV15 | TRBD1 | TGTGCCACCAGCAGAGAAGGGGGCGAGGACTATGGCTACACCTTC | CATSREGGEDYGYTF
TRBJ2-7 | NA | TRBV5-8 | NA | TGTGCCAGCAGCTTGCTCTTGGGGAGGGAGCAGTACTTC | CASSLLLGREQYF
TRBJ2-5 | once | TRBV7-9 | NA | TGTGCCAGCAGCCCGGACACTGGTCGTGGGACCCAGTACTTC | CASSPDTGRGTQYF
TRBJ2-2 | NA | TRBV18 | NA | TGTGCCAGCTCACCACCGGGGGGAGAGCTGTTTTTT | CASSPPGGELFF
TRBJ2-3 | NA | TRBV2 | TRBD1 | TGTGCCTGCGGACAGGGGACGTTTGGAGATACGCAGTATTTT | CACGQGTFGDTQYF
TRBJ2-3 | NA | TRBV15 | TRBD2 | TGTGCCACCAGCCATTCCGAGCAGGGGACGGCTAGCGGGGAAGTAGATACGCAGTATTTT | CATSHSEQGTASGEVDTQYF
TRBJ1-5 | NA | TRBV15 | TRBD1 | TGTGCCACCAGCGTGACAGGGGGCATCAATCAGCCCCAGCATTTT | CATSVTGGINQPQHF
TRBJ1-1 | NA | TRBV7-2 | NA | TGTGCCAGTCACCGGGGGGACACTGAAGCTTTCTTT | CASHRGDTEAFF
TRBJ1-1 | NA | TRBV5-1 | NA | TGCGCCAGCAGCTTCCCCGGTGGGAGCACTGAAGCTTTCTTT | CASSFPGGSTEAFF